One and the same sample provided the 10 T cell receptor beta chains below, sequenced in a study of prognosis after radiotherapy for stage I lung cancer. Two-round multiplex PCR, the amplification method, yielded TCR beta CDR3 from genomic DNA. Used in first-round PCR were primers specific to each TRBV and TRBJ gene. Via MiXCR, TCRdb re-called the multiplex PCR reads, giving one row per CDR3 protein. Of more than 20,000 distinct CDR3 sequences listed, 35% to 45% are singletons. The sample consisted of PBMCs, taken before or after stereotactic body radiation therapy (not recorded which). The receptors stem from a donor of 50 years or more with non-small cell lung cancer.

The J gene is TRBJ2-2, the V gene TRBV11-2; 7 positions agree with TRBD2. V was clipped by 3 bases and J by 5 bases; unmatched bases: 12. Germline-derived CDR1 and CDR2 are SGHAT and FQNNGV. The CDR3 is made up of 17 amino acids. In DNA form, the CDR3 reads TGTGCCAGCAGCTTCAGTACCTGGGGAGGGAGGACCGGGGAGCTGTTTTTT. This translates into CASSFSTWGGRTGELFF.

By frequency in the sample, this clonotype is medium-sized. This rearrangement joins TRBV6-1 to TRBJ2-3; D may correspond to TRBD1 or TRBD2 (5 bases each). The CDR3 has 16 amino acids. V lost 2 bases to trimming and J lost 0 bases, with 12 bases between them. Germline V gene data show CDR1 as MNHNS and CDR2 as SASEGT. The CDR3 nucleotides are TGTGCCAGCAGTGAACTGTGGGGACCCAGCACAGATACGCAGTATTTT. This encodes CASSELWGPSTDTQYF.

Many counts were recorded for this clonotype. This sequence joins TRBV9 and TRBJ2-3; D is uncertain. This CDR3 comprises 16 residues. The germline gives CDR1 SGDLS, CDR2 YYNGEE. Deletions cut 4 bases from V and 0 bases from J, with 15 bases between. The CDR3 region has the DNA TGTGCCAGCAGCATCTGGGCGACTTCTAGCACAGATACGCAGTATTTT. As protein: CASSIWATSSTDTQYF.

Regarding this clonotype: The missing conserved phenylalanine or tryptophan at the end of this CDR3 makes a read error likely. V gene TRBV24-1 combines with J gene TRBJ2-6; D uncertain. Germline values: CDR1 KGHDR, CDR2 SFDVKD. The CDR3 loop spans 16 amino acids. The CDR3 DNA sequence: TGTGCCACCAGTGGGTCGAGAGCCTCTGGTGCCAACGTCCTGACTTTG. Translation: CATSGSRASGANVLTL.

The V gene is TRBV12-3 or TRBV12-4, the J gene TRBJ2-2; the D is unclear. V lost 5 bases, J lost 6 bases, and 7 bases lay in between. The CDR3 consists of 12 residues. CDR3 region: CASSPPPGELFF. The CDR3 DNA follows: TGTGCCAGCAGTCCCCCCCCCGGGGAGCTGTTTTTT.

Relative to its sample, this clonotype is medium-sized (0.01 to 0.1%). The chain combines TRBV2 with TRBJ2-3; 10 bases are a match to TRBD2. This CDR3 has 19 residues. V was pared by 6 bases and J by 4 bases, with 19 bases of the junction left unmatched. CDR1 and CDR2 (germline): SNHLY, FYNNEI. The CDR3, as DNA: TGTGCCAGCAGGTCCCGAGGCAGCGGGAGGGCCGAGGGCTCAGATACGCAGTATTTT. It specifies CASRSRGSGRAEGSDTQYF. Full variable domain (missing parts from reference TRBV2 and TRBJ2-3): EPEVTQTPSHQVTQMGQEVILRCVPISNHLYFYWYRQILGQKVEFLVSFYNNEISEKSEIFDDQFSVERPDGSNFTLKIRSTKLEDSAMYFCASRSRGSGRAEGSDTQYFGPGTRLTVL.

This clonotype was seen many times. This chain links TRBV5-8 with TRBJ1-4; D is possibly TRBD1 (5 bases). The CDR3 loop spans 15 amino acids. Germline-derived CDR1 and CDR2 are SGHTS and YDEGEE. The V and J ends lost 3 bases and 2 bases respectively, with 11 bases between them. The CDR3 nucleotides are TGTGCCAGCAGCTCCGGGACCGTGACTAATGAAAAACTGTTTTTT. Translating gives CASSSGTVTNEKLFF.

This clonotype has at least ten counts. The chain links TRBV4-1 to TRBJ1-6, with 10 bases aligning to TRBD1. With V trimmed by 0 bases and J by 7 bases, 6 bases remained unmatched. CDR1 and CDR2 (germline): MGHRA, YSYEKL. The CDR3 has 17 amino acids. CDR3 bases: TGCGCCAGCAGCCAAGATCGACAGGGGGCTAACAATTCACCCCTCCACTTT. It codes for CASSQDRQGANNSPLHF.

This clonotype is deemed medium-sized. The chain recombines TRBV19 with TRBJ1-6; D gene uncertain. Trimming removed 5 bases at V and 5 bases at J, with 13 bases between. CDR1 and CDR2 from the germline V gene are LNHDA and SQIVND (reference sequence). This CDR3 spans 15 amino acids. DNA of the CDR3: TGTGCCAGTAGTCCTCGAGACCTTAATAATTCACCCCTCCACTTT. Its translation: CASSPRDLNNSPLHF.

J is TRBJ2-3 and V is TRBV5-1, with D tentatively TRBD2 (6 bases). Germline V gene sequence: CDR1 SGHRS, CDR2 YFSETQ. CDR3 length: 15 residues. V dropped 2 bases and J dropped 7 bases, with 17 bases sitting between them. CDR3 bases: TGCGCCAGCAGCTTCGGCGGGGCCGAGGTATATACGCAGTATTTT. It encodes CASSFGGAEVYTQYF.